The entry below describes one T cell receptor (beta chain). Profiling relied on immunoSEQ multiplex PCR, and the TCRdb table lists in-frame clones only, not all of them. The data show 250,000 to 350,000 clones, with 70% to 85% seen just once and roughly 1.5% held by the top ten. The data originate from a study of blood T cell repertoires in COVID-19. As for the study in general: Researchers got acute and convalescent COVID-19 samples from the United States, Italy and Spain.

Those enrolled in Seattle joined during active infection and were followed longitudinally afterward. Germline V gene data show CDR1 as LNHDA and CDR2 as SQIVND (reference sequence). CDR3 size: 14 residues. J was trimmed by 5 bases and V by 8 bases; bases with no gene match: 4. The clonotype comes from a human donor with COVID-19, enrolled during active disease. The donor label of this sample is uncertain. Sequences were obtained from peripheral blood. J is TRBJ2-3 and V is TRBV19; 13 positions agree with TRBD2. The CDR3 protein is CASAGTSGKDTQYF. CDR3 bases: TGTGCCAGTGCCGGGACTAGCGGGAAAGATACGCAGTATTTT.